This entry is about one T cell receptor beta chain. What it recognizes is unknown. V dropped 4 bases and J dropped 5; count of bases not matched to a gene: 3. The CDR3 is made up of 14 amino acids. The V gene's germline CDR1 is SGHTA and CDR2 FQGNSA. This record belongs to a study of T cell responses to AZD1222 COVID-19 vaccine. Sequenced by immunoSEQ multiplex PCR; TCRdb stores in-frame clones only, minus some. The table records under 150,000 clones, approximately 78% of them present only once. Study-level points and caveats: The donor group comprised mostly white British people and more females; the analysis possibly underestimated clonal diversity.

The gene calls are TRBV7-2 and TRBJ1-5, with 9 bases that match TRBD1. The clonotype comes from an adult in good health. The sequencing here drew on peripheral blood, taken on day 0 of MenACWY control vaccination. CDR3 residues: CASSSGTGHQPQHF. CDR3 coding DNA: TGTGCCAGCAGCTCCGGGACAGGGCATCAGCCCCAGCATTTT.